This passage covers 24 T cell receptor beta chains from one sample sequenced in a study of beta chain features in type 1 diabetes. Study-wide results and limits: Across all four CD4+ subsets, people with type 1 diabetes showed modestly shorter TCRB CDR3s.

The investigators reverse transcribed all of the isolated RNA, so they sequenced expressed TCRB transcripts. Measured with immunoSEQ multiplex PCR; TCRdb has only the in-frame clones, and not every one. Seen here are 140,000 to 150,000 clones, around an eighth observed once, and the top ten hold 1.3%. No cognate antigen is known for these TCRs. Sequencing input: central memory CD4+ T cells from blood. These receptors all stem from a man between 18 and 35 years old with type 1 diabetes.

The gene calls are TRBV6-5 and TRBJ1-2, with 7 nucleotides matching TRBD1. Looked up from germline, CDR1 is MNHEY and CDR2 is SVGAGI. J lost 8 bases, V lost 6 bases, and 12 bases had no gene match. The CDR3 length is 14 residues. The CDR3 region is CASSPRQGERGYTF. In DNA form, the CDR3 reads TGTGCCAGCAGCCCTCGACAGGGAGAGAGGGGCTACACCTTC.

The CDR3: CSVLSSDTQYF. The CDR3 DNA sequence: TGCAGCGTGCTTAGCTCAGATACGCAGTATTTT. V usage is TRBV29-1 and J usage is TRBJ2-3, with unresolved D. Trimming took 6 bases from V and 4 from J, leaving 8 bases between them. Germline V lookup: CDR1 SQVTM, CDR2 ANQGSEA. The CDR3 extends over 11 amino acids.

The V call is TRBV11-1, the J call TRBJ2-7; no firm D call. Germline CDR1 SGHAT, CDR2 FQDESV (reference sequence). The length of the CDR3 is 16 residues. V dropped 1 base and J dropped 1 base, with 14 bases sitting between them. Here the CDR3 DNA reads TGTGCCAGCAGCTTAGACGTGGACCCCGGGTCCTACGAGCAGTACTTC. This sequence encodes CASSLDVDPGSYEQYF. Full variable domain (remainder filled in from reference TRBV11-1 and TRBJ2-7): EAEVAQSPRYKITEKSQAVAFWCDPISGHATLYWYRQILGQGPELLVQFQDESVVDDSQLPKDRFSAERLKGVDSTLKIQPAELGDSAMYLCASSLDVDPGSYEQYFGPGTRLTVT.

This clone was seen more than once but under ten times. The rearrangement links TRBV6-1 to TRBJ2-3; D gene unclear. Trimming removed 1 base from V and 6 bases from J, with 8 bases in between. The CDR3 runs 13 residues. The germline gives CDR1 MNHNS, CDR2 SASEGT. The CDR3 DNA follows: TGTGCCAGCAGTGAAGTGTATGGGGATACGCAGTATTTT. Protein sequence: CASSEVYGDTQYF.

The V call is TRBV18, the J call TRBJ1-1; tentatively, D is TRBD1 (5 bases). Per the germline V gene, CDR1 is KGHSH and CDR2 is LQKENI. The CDR3 length is 14 residues. Trimming removed 1 base at V and 1 base at J, with 7 bases between. The CDR3 is CASSPQGPNTEAFF. Here the CDR3 DNA reads TGTGCCAGCTCACCACAGGGACCGAACACTGAAGCTTTCTTT.

J is TRBJ2-7 and V is TRBV6-1; maybe TRBD1 (6 bases). The V and J ends lost 3 bases and 3 bases respectively, with 15 bases between them. Germline loops: CDR1 MNHNS, CDR2 SASEGT. This CDR3 has 15 amino acids. This CDR3 is CASSETWDTGYEQYF. CDR3 in DNA: TGTGCCAGCAGTGAGACCTGGGACACCGGCTACGAGCAGTACTTC.

This clone has just a few counts. The chain joins TRBV5-5 to TRBJ2-7; 7 bases line up with TRBD1. This CDR3 contains 15 residues. The V and J ends lost 5 bases and 4 bases, in that order; junction bases with no gene match: 12. Germline assignment: CDR1 SGHKS and CDR2 YYEKEE (reference sequence). The CDR3 sequence is CASSPTGTARYEQYF. The CDR3 region has the DNA TGTGCCAGCAGTCCTACCGGGACAGCGCGATACGAGCAGTACTTC.

The chain joins TRBV5-1 to TRBJ1-4; TRBD1 might be the D (5 bases). CDR3 length equals 13 residues. V lost 3 bases and J 3 bases, leaving 6 bases between the germline ends. Germline lookup yields CDR1 SGHRS and CDR2 YFSETQ. Here the CDR3 DNA reads TGCGCCAGCAGCTGGGACCCTAATGAAAAACTGTTTTTT. It translates to CASSWDPNEKLFF.

The chain links TRBV4-2 to TRBJ2-5, with 10 bases fitting TRBD1. V was clipped by 0 bases and J by 5 bases; unmatched bases: 9. Germline lookup yields CDR1 LGHNA and CDR2 YNFKEQ. This CDR3 spans 17 amino acids. Here the CDR3 reads CASSQDAGQGLGETQYF. The CDR3 DNA sequence: TGTGCCAGCAGCCAAGATGCGGGACAGGGGCTGGGCGAGACCCAGTACTTC.

This clone turned up a few times. The chain carries TRBV19 and TRBJ1-6; D gene unclear. Trimming took off 0 bases at V and 0 bases at J, with 12 bases between the two ends. Germline lookup yields CDR1 LNHDA and CDR2 SQIVND (reference sequence). CDR3 length: 18 amino acids. In nucleotides, the CDR3 is TGTGCCAGTAGTATAGATCGGCCGGGGAGCTCCTATAATTCACCCCTCCACTTT. Residues: CASSIDRPGSSYNSPLHF. Together with reference TRBV19 and TRBJ1-6, the CDR3 gives the full variable domain: DGGITQSPKYLFRKEGQNVTLSCEQNLNHDAMYWYRQDPGQGLRLIYYSQIVNDFQKGDIAEGYSVSREKKESFPLTVTSAQKNPTAFYLCASSIDRPGSSYNSPLHFGNGTRLTVT.

This clone has more than one count but fewer than ten. This chain links TRBV11-2 with TRBJ1-6, with D unresolved. Germline-derived CDR1 and CDR2 are SGHAT and FQNNGV. The V and J ends lost 0 bases and 0 bases respectively, with 6 bases between them. The CDR3 covers 16 residues. The CDR3 DNA sequence: TGTGCCAGCAGCTTAGATGCAAGCTCCTATAATTCACCCCTCCACTTT. Translated: CASSLDASSYNSPLHF.

This chain joins TRBV19 and TRBJ2-5; 8 nucleotides line up with TRBD1. With 5 bases clipped from V and 7 bases from J, the junction kept 6 bases outside the gene matches. The CDR3 spans 13 residues. Looked up from germline, CDR1 is LNHDA and CDR2 is SQIVND (reference sequence). CDR3 region: CASSGQGKGTQYF. In DNA, the CDR3 is TGTGCCAGTAGTGGACAGGGTAAAGGGACCCAGTACTTC.

V usage is TRBV15 and J usage is TRBJ1-1, with D unclear. The germline CDR1 and CDR2 sequences are LNHNV and YYDKDF (reference sequence). V was shortened by 9 bases and J by 1 base, with 9 bases between the two germline ends. This CDR3 comprises 12 residues. DNA for the CDR3: TGTGCCACTTTGGGCCCGAACACTGAAGCTTTCTTT. Translated: CATLGPNTEAFF. The full variable domain, with the rest looked up from reference TRBV15 and TRBJ1-1, is DAMVIQNPRYQVTQFGKPVTLSCSQTLNHNVMYWYQQKSSQAPKLLFHYYDKDFNNEADTPDNFQSRRPNTSFCFLDIRSPGLGDTAMYLCATLGPNTEAFFGQGTRLTVV.

This clone was picked up a small number of times. The chain couples TRBV27 to TRBJ2-3; D perhaps matches TRBD1 (5 bases). The CDR3 covers 14 residues. Per germline, CDR1 MNHEY and CDR2 SMNVEV (reference sequence). Trimming took off 5 bases at V and 2 bases at J, with 11 bases between the two ends. CDR3 in DNA: TGTGCCAGCAGTCGGTTAGGGGACACAGATACGCAGTATTTT. It codes for CASSRLGDTDTQYF.

The V gene is TRBV29-1, the J gene TRBJ2-1; no definite D call. Per the germline V gene, CDR1 is SQVTM and CDR2 is ANQGSEA. The CDR3 is 11 amino acids. The V end was cut by 6 bases, the J end by 8 bases, with 11 bases between. CDR3 sequence: CSVLNSHEQFF. Here the CDR3 DNA reads TGCAGCGTCCTAAATTCCCATGAGCAGTTCTTC.

The chain joins TRBV30 to TRBJ1-2; 8 bases match TRBD1. The trim removed 1 base at V and 6 bases at J, leaving 10 bases unmatched. This CDR3 spans 15 amino acids. Germline loops: CDR1 GTSNPN, CDR2 SVGIG (reference sequence). The CDR3: CAWSAADRVSDGYTF. The DNA for the CDR3 is TGTGCCTGGAGTGCTGCGGACAGGGTGTCGGATGGCTACACCTTC.

The rearrangement uses TRBV5-1 and TRBJ1-1, with 12 positions matching TRBD1. From germline, CDR1 is SGHRS and CDR2 YFSETQ. The CDR3 extends over 18 amino acids. V lost 2 bases to trimming and J lost 5 bases; unmatched junction nucleotides: 13. The CDR3 DNA is TGCGCCAGCAGCTTCCCCGAGGGACAGGGGGCGGTCATGACTGAAGCTTTCTTT. It specifies CASSFPEGQGAVMTEAFF.

The chain carries TRBV18 and TRBJ2-1; TRBD2 is a possible D gene (5 bases). CDR1 and CDR2 from the germline V gene are KGHSH and LQKENI. The CDR3 has 16 residues. With 2 bases removed from V and 5 bases from J, the gap between germline ends came to 16 bases. Here the CDR3 DNA reads TGTGCCAGCTCACCATTGCTAACGGGGATCAACAATGAGCAGTTCTTC. This translates into CASSPLLTGINNEQFF.

The sample holds many counts of this clone. The chain links TRBV28 to TRBJ2-1; D may correspond to TRBD1 or TRBD2 (5 bases each). CDR1 is MDHEN, CDR2 SYDVKM, per germline. The CDR3 consists of 14 residues. Trimming removed 10 bases at V and 4 bases at J, with 17 bases between. The CDR3 region has the DNA TGTGCCACCGGGAAGTCAGACAGATACAATGAGCAGTTCTTC. Amino acids: CATGKSDRYNEQFF.

The chain couples TRBV15 to TRBJ1-2, with D perhaps matching TRBD1 (5 bases). The CDR3 has 17 residues. V lost 5 bases, J lost 2 bases, and 21 bases lay in between. The germline V gene encodes CDR1 LNHNV and CDR2 YYDKDF (reference sequence). The CDR3 DNA reads TGTGCCACCAGCCCCGGAGGGGCCACCGGGCCGAACTATGGCTACACCTTC. As protein: CATSPGGATGPNYGYTF.

This clone was found a few times. V is TRBV30 and J is TRBJ2-7, with 8 bases fitting TRBD1. This CDR3 contains 13 residues. After removal of 0 bases from V and 3 bases from J, the junction contained 1 base not matched to a gene. Germline V CDR1 and CDR2: GTSNPN, SVGIG (reference sequence). The CDR3 DNA is TGTGCCTGGAGTGTGACAGGGGACTACGAGCAGTACTTC. Translation: CAWSVTGDYEQYF.

The sample holds a few counts of this clone. CDR3 amino acids: CAWKGATYEQYF. In DNA, the CDR3 is TGTGCCTGGAAAGGGGCCACCTACGAGCAGTACTTC. The rearrangement uses TRBV30 and TRBJ2-7, with D possibly being TRBD1 (5 bases). V lost 4 bases and J 2 bases, leaving 9 bases between the germline ends. Germline CDR1 is GTSNPN and CDR2 is SVGIG (reference sequence). The CDR3 totals 12 residues.

The gene calls are TRBV4-1 and TRBJ1-3; D ambiguous. This CDR3 is 13 amino acids long. Trimming left V 1 base short and J 7 bases short, with 8 bases between. Germline values: CDR1 MGHRA, CDR2 YSYEKL. CDR3 protein: CASSQGWGNTIYF. In DNA, the CDR3 is TGCGCCAGCAGCCAAGGGTGGGGTAACACCATATATTTT.

The rearrangement uses TRBV30 and TRBJ2-7; D may be TRBD1 (6 bases). The CDR3 consists of 13 residues. V lost 2 bases to trimming and J lost 3 bases, with 11 bases between them. CDR1 GTSNPN and CDR2 SVGIG come from the germline V gene (reference sequence). The CDR3 loop reads CAWSQDSNYEQYF. The CDR3, as DNA: TGTGCCTGGAGTCAGGACAGTAACTACGAGCAGTACTTC.